Below are 32 T cell receptor beta chains sequenced from a single sample in a study of cytomegalovirus exposure and HLA in healthy donors. Clones were read by immunoSEQ multiplex PCR, and TCRdb kept only the in-frame ones, dropping some. The table shows more than 85,000 clones, with roughly 92% occurring only once. The sequenced material came from PBMCs. The receptors here all came from a woman under 40 in good health and CMV-seropositive.

This clone was observed once. The chain is built from TRBV10-3 and TRBJ2-3; D perhaps matches TRBD1 (6 bases). From germline, CDR1 is ENHRY and CDR2 SYGVKD. The CDR3 is made up of 14 amino acids. V lost 6 bases to trimming and J lost 0 bases, with 10 bases between them. DNA for the CDR3: TGTGCCATCAGCCGGACAGCAAGCACAGATACGCAGTATTTT. It encodes CAISRTASTDTQYF.

This chain connects TRBV30 to TRBJ1-4, with D unclear. This CDR3 contains 13 residues. Between the trimmed V and J ends, which lost 6 bases and 4 bases, there was a span of 12 bases. The germline V gene has CDR1 GTSNPN and CDR2 SVGIG (reference sequence). This chain's CDR3 is CACQKPDNEKLFF. The CDR3 nucleotides are TGTGCCTGCCAAAAGCCCGATAATGAAAAACTGTTTTTT.

V usage is TRBV20-1 and J usage is TRBJ1-1; D remains ambiguous. Trimming shortened V by 2 bases and J by 8 bases, and 9 bases separated the two germline ends. The CDR3 runs 11 residues. From germline, CDR1 is DFQATT and CDR2 SNEGSKA (reference sequence). Written as DNA, the CDR3 is TGCAGTGCTAGACAAAAACTGGAAGCTTTCTTT. This encodes CSARQKLEAFF.

The V and J genes are TRBV18 and TRBJ1-1, with D hard to call. Germline V CDR1 and CDR2: KGHSH, LQKENI. This CDR3 spans 15 amino acids. Trimming pared 4 bases from V and 4 bases from J, leaving 16 bases between. The CDR3 nucleotides are TGTGCCAGCTCACTAAAAAATCAGGTCGGCACTGAAGCTTTCTTT. Encoded protein: CASSLKNQVGTEAFF.

The chain employs TRBV7-9 and TRBJ2-1; D possibly corresponds to TRBD2 (6 bases). In germline, CDR1 is SEHNR, CDR2 FQNEAQ (reference sequence). The CDR3 has 16 residues. V lost 2 bases and J 5 bases, leaving 16 bases between the germline ends. The CDR3 sequence: CASSLRGGIADNEQFF. The CDR3 coding sequence is TGTGCCAGCAGCTTACGGGGCGGGATAGCTGACAATGAGCAGTTCTTC.

V is TRBV28 and J is TRBJ1-4; 8 bases align to TRBD1. V was clipped by 6 bases and J by 4 bases; unmatched bases: 10. The CDR3 covers 16 residues. The V gene's germline CDR1 is MDHEN and CDR2 SYDVKM. The CDR3, as DNA: TGTGCCAGCAGCTTAGCAGGACAGGGTGGTAATGAAAAACTGTTTTTT. This codes for CASSLAGQGGNEKLFF.

To note about this clone: Compared with germline, one end of the junction differs, possibly owing to a read error. This CDR3 is also generated by other DNA sequences in the sample. The chain recombines TRBV10-2 with TRBJ2-7, with D maybe TRBD2 (5 bases). CDR1 is WSHSY, CDR2 SAAADI, per germline. CDR3 length: 11 residues. In nucleotides, the CDR3 is TGCGCTAGCAGTCCCGGGGTGGAGCAGTACTTC. Protein sequence: CASSPGVEQYF.

This clone was seen more than once but under ten times. Other DNA sequences of this sample code for an identical CDR3. This rearrangement joins TRBV7-2 to TRBJ2-7; D is ambiguous. V lost 5 bases, J lost 3 bases, and 5 bases lay in between. The germline gives CDR1 SGHTA, CDR2 FQGNSA. This CDR3 has 11 amino acids. This CDR3 reads CASSPGYEQYF. CDR3 sequence (DNA): TGTGCCAGCAGCCCCGGCTACGAGCAGTACTTC.

The chain links TRBV2 to TRBJ1-4, with unresolved D. Germline CDR1 reads SNHLY; CDR2 reads FYNNEI. CDR3 length: 16 amino acids. V lost 6 bases to trimming and J lost 0 bases, with 14 bases between them. The CDR3 protein is CASSLPLGATNEKLFF. The DNA for the CDR3 is TGTGCCAGCAGCTTACCTTTGGGAGCAACTAATGAAAAACTGTTTTTT.

The chain combines TRBV6-1 with TRBJ2-7; 10 bases fit TRBD2. The germline CDR1 and CDR2 sequences are MNHNS and SASEGT. The CDR3 length is 16 residues. The V and J ends lost 3 bases and 3 bases, in that order; junction bases with no gene match: 8. The CDR3 loop is CASSDPGKREGYEQYF. Written as DNA, the CDR3 is TGTGCCAGCAGTGACCCCGGGAAGCGGGAGGGCTACGAGCAGTACTTC.

In its sample, this clone was seen a few times. J is TRBJ2-1 and V is TRBV7-2, with D uncertain. The CDR3 extends over 15 amino acids. Germline values: CDR1 SGHTA, CDR2 FQGNSA. Between the trimmed V and J ends, which lost 1 base and 6 bases, there was a span of 13 bases. The DNA for the CDR3 is TGTGCCAGCAGCTTAGTGAGAGTACGAGGCAATGAGCAGTTCTTC. Its translation: CASSLVRVRGNEQFF.

The gene calls are TRBV30 and TRBJ2-1, with TRBD2 matching over 9 bases. J lost 0 bases, V lost 4 bases, and 1 base had no gene match. Germline-derived CDR1 and CDR2 are GTSNPN and SVGIG (reference sequence). The CDR3 runs to 14 residues. Here the CDR3 DNA reads TGTGCCTGGAATAGCGGGAGCTCCTACAATGAGCAGTTCTTC. It translates to CAWNSGSSYNEQFF.

The V gene is TRBV10-3, the J gene TRBJ2-1; D possibly corresponds to TRBD2 (5 bases). The V gene's germline CDR1 is ENHRY and CDR2 SYGVKD. The CDR3 spans 16 residues. Trimming cost V 6 bases and J 0 bases, with 15 bases left between them. The CDR3 DNA sequence: TGTGCCATCAGCTTTCATACGGGGAGCTCCTACAATGAGCAGTTCTTC. This encodes CAISFHTGSSYNEQFF.

The V call is TRBV4-3, the J call TRBJ2-1, with 10 bases matching TRBD2. Looked up from germline, CDR1 is LGHNA and CDR2 is YSLEER. This CDR3 has 16 residues. V lost 1 base to trimming and J lost 7 bases; unmatched junction nucleotides: 7. CDR3 sequence (DNA): TGCGCCAGCAGCCAAGGTCTAGCGGGAGAGACGAATGAGCAGTTCTTC. It is translated as CASSQGLAGETNEQFF.

The chain combines TRBV29-1 with TRBJ1-3; TRBD1 is a possible D gene (6 bases). The length of the CDR3 is 13 residues. Trimming removed 6 bases at V and 4 bases at J, with 13 bases between. Germline V lookup: CDR1 SQVTM, CDR2 ANQGSEA. The CDR3: CSVETGQGNTIYF. In nucleotides, the CDR3 is TGCAGCGTAGAAACGGGACAAGGAAACACCATATATTTT.

The rearrangement uses TRBV28 and TRBJ2-2; 10 nucleotides align to TRBD2. Trimming at V came to 3 bases and at J to 0 bases, leaving 13 bases not matched to a gene. This CDR3 spans 20 amino acids. From germline, CDR1 is MDHEN and CDR2 SYDVKM. CDR3 protein: CASSFVRGLAPPANTGELFF. CDR3 DNA sequence: TGTGCCAGCAGTTTTGTCCGGGGACTAGCGCCCCCTGCGAACACCGGGGAGCTGTTTTTT.

Only a few counts were recorded for this clone. V usage is TRBV6-5 and J usage is TRBJ1-1; tentative D call: TRBD1 (6 bases). Germline V lookup: CDR1 MNHEY, CDR2 SVGAGI. The CDR3 is 16 residues long. The V gene lost 0 bases and the J gene lost 3 bases, with 14 bases spanning the gap. The CDR3 nucleotides are TGTGCCAGCAGTTACTCGTTCAGGGGAGGGGACACTGAAGCTTTCTTT. Its protein product is CASSYSFRGGDTEAFF.

In DNA form, the CDR3 reads TGTGCCAGCAGTAGGGGACAGGGCTACAATGAGCAGTTCTTC. Amino acid sequence: CASSRGQGYNEQFF. The rearrangement joins TRBV27 to TRBJ2-1, with 9 nucleotides matching TRBD1. Per the germline V gene, CDR1 is MNHEY and CDR2 is SMNVEV (reference sequence). This CDR3 is built from 14 residues. V shed 5 bases, J shed 3 bases, and the junction held 2 bases outside the gene matches.

The J gene is TRBJ2-5, the V gene TRBV18; D is ambiguous. Germline CDR1 reads KGHSH; CDR2 reads LQKENI. Between the trimmed V and J ends, which lost 1 base and 2 bases, there was a span of 5 bases. The CDR3 contains 13 residues. The CDR3 sequence is CASSPRRQETQYF. The CDR3 DNA follows: TGTGCCAGCTCACCACGGCGGCAAGAGACCCAGTACTTC.

The chain is built from TRBV29-1 and TRBJ1-2, with D unclear. The V and J ends lost 4 bases and 5 bases respectively, with 8 bases between them. Germline V CDR1 and CDR2: SQVTM, ANQGSEA. This CDR3 contains 11 residues. CDR3 sequence: CSVGGAYGYTF. CDR3 in DNA: TGCAGCGTTGGAGGAGCGTATGGCTACACCTTC.

CDR3 sequence: CASSGTSGSLYEQYF. The DNA of the CDR3 is TGCGCCAGCAGCGGCACTAGCGGGAGTCTCTACGAGCAGTACTTC. This rearrangement joins TRBV5-1 to TRBJ2-7; 11 bases fit TRBD2. The CDR3 loop spans 15 amino acids. V shed 4 bases and J 3 bases; nucleotides not matched to a gene: 6. Germline V gene lookup returns CDR1 SGHRS and CDR2 YFSETQ.

The chain carries TRBV30 and TRBJ2-1, with TRBD2 matching 11 bases. Germline V gene lookup returns CDR1 GTSNPN and CDR2 SVGIG (reference sequence). This CDR3 has 20 residues. The V and J ends lost 3 bases and 1 base, in that order; junction bases with no gene match: 17. In nucleotides, the CDR3 is TGTGCCTGGAGCGTACGAGCGTACCCTCCTAGCGGGAGGTCCTACAATGAGCAGTTCTTC. Protein: CAWSVRAYPPSGRSYNEQFF. Variable domain in full (rest from reference TRBV30 and TRBJ2-1): SQTIHQWPATLVQPVGSPLSLECTVEGTSNPNLYWYRQAAGRGLQLLFYSVGIGQISSEVPQNLSASRPQDRQFILSSKKLLLSDSGFYLCAWSVRAYPPSGRSYNEQFFGPGTRLTVL.

V usage is TRBV7-6 and J usage is TRBJ2-2; no clear D. Trimming took 4 bases from V and 6 from J, leaving 12 bases between them. Germline V gene sequence: CDR1 SGHVS, CDR2 FNYEAQ. The CDR3 sequence is 14 residues long. CDR3 nucleotides: TGTGCCAGCAGCTCAACTCGGGTGGCCGGGGAGCTGTTTTTT. It codes for CASSSTRVAGELFF.

The V gene is TRBV7-2, the J gene TRBJ2-2, with TRBD2 matching 10 bases. The V segment lost 5 bases and the J segment 6 bases; nucleotides outside the gene matches: 9. The CDR3 covers 16 residues. The germline gives CDR1 SGHTA, CDR2 FQGNSA. CDR3 DNA sequence: TGTGCCAGCAGCCAAAAGGGAGCGGGAGGGCCCGGGGAGCTGTTTTTT. Its protein is CASSQKGAGGPGELFF.

This clone was observed a handful of times. The V and J genes are TRBV6-1 and TRBJ1-1; D is possibly TRBD1 (6 bases). From germline, CDR1 is MNHNS and CDR2 SASEGT. The CDR3 contains 15 residues. V was pared by 2 bases and J by 5 bases, with 15 bases between. The CDR3 sequence: CASSEYRARLTEAFF. The CDR3 DNA follows: TGTGCCAGCAGTGAATACAGGGCTAGGCTTACTGAAGCTTTCTTT.

The chain couples TRBV15 to TRBJ1-5; weak D call: TRBD1 (5 bases). V was cut by 5 bases and J by 6 bases, with 11 bases left in between. The germline V gene has CDR1 LNHNV and CDR2 YYDKDF (reference sequence). The CDR3 totals 13 residues. CDR3 residues: CATSWGEGQPQHF. The CDR3 DNA follows: TGTGCCACCAGCTGGGGGGAAGGTCAGCCCCAGCATTTT.

This clone was detected only once. V is TRBV6-7 and J is TRBJ2-5, with D perhaps TRBD2 (7 bases). TRBV6-7 belongs to the ORF category, with a function that is uncertain. This CDR3 comprises 17 residues. The V end lost 2 bases, the J end lost 5 bases, and 21 bases lay between the germline ends. The CDR3 region is CASSYTGSGGLTETQYF. Here the CDR3 DNA reads TGTGCCAGCAGTTACACGGGGTCGGGGGGCCTAACGGAGACCCAGTACTTC.

The chain couples TRBV5-1 to TRBJ2-2, with TRBD1 matching over 8 bases. With 7 bases clipped from V and 5 bases from J, the junction kept 13 bases outside the gene matches. CDR3 size: 16 residues. From germline, CDR1 is SGHRS and CDR2 YFSETQ. In DNA, the CDR3 is TGCGCCAGCTGGCCCCGGGCAGGGGGCTTGACCGGGGAGCTGTTTTTT. Translated: CASWPRAGGLTGELFF.

The rearrangement links TRBV27 to TRBJ2-1, with 10 nucleotides matching TRBD1. The CDR3 consists of 14 residues. After removal of 5 bases from V and 13 bases from J, the junction contained 11 bases not matched to a gene. Looked up from germline, CDR1 is MNHEY and CDR2 is SMNVEV (reference sequence). The CDR3 DNA is TGTGCCAGCAGTCTCGGGACAGGGGTTTTTGAACAGTTCTTC. Protein: CASSLGTGVFEQFF.

This clone was detected only once. One junction end disagrees with the germline gene, perhaps due to a read error. The rearrangement links TRBV11-3 to TRBJ2-3; TRBD1 matches 8 bases. Germline CDR1 and CDR2: SGHNT and YENEEA. The CDR3 totals 14 residues. The CDR3: CASSVDRGSDTQYF. The CDR3 coding sequence is TGTGCCAGCAGCGTAGACAGGGGATCAGATACGCAGTATTTT.

This chain links TRBV28 with TRBJ2-5; 7 positions agree with TRBD2. Germline CDR1 is MDHEN and CDR2 is SYDVKM. The CDR3 loop spans 15 amino acids. V gave up 3 bases and J gave up 5 bases; unmatched junction bases: 9. For the CDR3, the DNA is TGTGCCAGCAGTTTTAGAGGCGGGAGTACGGAGACCCAGTACTTC. Translating gives CASSFRGGSTETQYF.

This chain links TRBV6-5 with TRBJ2-2; TRBD1 aligns across 10 bases. This CDR3 contains 15 residues. V lost 2 bases to trimming and J lost 3 bases; unmatched junction nucleotides: 0. CDR1 MNHEY and CDR2 SVGAGI come from the germline V gene. For the CDR3, the DNA is TGTGCCAGCAGTTACGGGACAGGGGACACCGGGGAGCTGTTTTTT. Translated: CASSYGTGDTGELFF.